Shown below are 17 T cell receptor beta chains from a single sample sequenced in a study of graft-versus-host responses after intestinal transplantation. Clones were read by immunoSEQ multiplex PCR, and TCRdb kept only the in-frame ones, dropping some. The sample records about 90,000 clones, approximately 94% being singletons. Their cognate antigens are unknown. Specimen: unstimulated CD4+ T cells sorted from spleen or lymph node cells, collected before transplant. These receptors all come from a human donor who was the organ donor for an intestinal transplant.

The CDR3 loop is CASSLILEGLNTIYF. CDR3 sequence (DNA): TGTGCCAGCAGCTTGATTTTGGAGGGATTGAACACCATATATTTT. The V and J genes are TRBV5-6 and TRBJ1-3; unclear D gene. This CDR3 contains 15 residues. The V gene's germline CDR1 is SGHDT and CDR2 YYEEEE. V shed 1 base and J shed 7 bases, with 15 bases lying between them.

Turning to this clone: One end of the junction varies from germline; a read error may be responsible. The V gene is TRBV7-7, the J gene TRBJ2-2; 10 bases are shared with TRBD1. The CDR3 spans 15 residues. From germline, CDR1 is SSHAT and CDR2 FNYEAQ (reference sequence). The CDR3 DNA follows: TGTGCTAGCAGTCGTGGGACAGGGGCCGCCGGGGAGCTGTTTTTT. As protein: CASSRGTGAAGELFF.

This chain links TRBV28 with TRBJ1-1; TRBD1 agrees at 7 bases. Trimming took 6 bases from V and 2 from J; bases not matched to a gene: 18. The CDR3 spans 18 residues. From germline, CDR1 is MDHEN and CDR2 SYDVKM. The DNA for the CDR3 is TGTGCCAGCAGCCTTGACCTCAAAAACCGGGACAGCAACACTGAAGCTTTCTTT. Translation gives CASSLDLKNRDSNTEAFF.

This chain connects TRBV19 to TRBJ1-5; D uncertain. CDR3 size: 13 residues. V lost 0 bases and J 5 bases, leaving 5 bases between the germline ends. Per the germline V gene, CDR1 is LNHDA and CDR2 is SQIVND (reference sequence). The CDR3 region is CASSIDSYQPQHF. As DNA, the CDR3 is TGTGCCAGTAGTATAGATAGTTATCAGCCCCAGCATTTT.

The rearrangement links TRBV27 to TRBJ1-2, with 7 bases identical to TRBD1. Germline CDR1 MNHEY, CDR2 SMNVEV (reference sequence). The trim removed 6 bases at V and 4 bases at J, leaving 11 bases unmatched. The CDR3 has 15 residues. The CDR3 spells CASRLTRGSLYGYTF. The CDR3, as DNA: TGTGCCAGCAGGCTGACCAGGGGGTCCCTCTATGGCTACACCTTC.

The chain uses TRBV29-1 and TRBJ2-5, with D perhaps TRBD1 (6 bases). The V gene's germline CDR1 is SQVTM and CDR2 ANQGSEA. Trimming shortened V by 6 bases and J by 2 bases, and 19 bases separated the two germline ends. CDR3 length: 15 residues. The CDR3, as DNA: TGCAGCGTCATACAGGGATCAGGATGGCAAGAGACCCAGTACTTC. Its translation: CSVIQGSGWQETQYF.

The chain couples TRBV18 to TRBJ2-7; 7 nucleotides line up with TRBD1. Germline-derived CDR1 and CDR2 are KGHSH and LQKENI. V trimming: 5 bases; J trimming: 5 bases; junction bases outside the gene matches: 3. This CDR3 comprises 12 residues. CDR3 sequence reads: CASSTTGDEQYF. In DNA, the CDR3 is TGTGCCAGCTCAACAACAGGGGACGAGCAGTACTTC.

The chain links TRBV18 to TRBJ1-2, with 8 bases identical to TRBD1. This CDR3 comprises 14 residues. V lost 1 base to trimming and J lost 6 bases; unmatched junction nucleotides: 4. Germline CDR1 is KGHSH and CDR2 is LQKENI. CDR3 sequence reads: CASSPLTGGNGYTF. DNA for the CDR3: TGTGCCAGCTCACCACTTACAGGGGGAAATGGCTACACCTTC.

The V call is TRBV7-2, the J call TRBJ1-5; a weak D match, TRBD1 (5 bases). The CDR3 covers 15 residues. Germline-derived CDR1 and CDR2 are SGHTA and FQGNSA. The ends were cut back, 2 bases at V and 2 bases at J, with 10 bases in the middle. The CDR3 nucleotides read TGTGCCAGCAGCTTAAGCAGGGATGGCAATCAGCCCCAGCATTTT. This codes for CASSLSRDGNQPQHF. Full variable domain (remainder filled in from reference TRBV7-2 and TRBJ1-5): GAGVSQSPSNKVTEKGKDVELRCDPISGHTALYWYRQSLGQGLEFLIYFQGNSAPDKSGLPSDRFSAERTGGSVSTLTIQRTQQEDSAVYLCASSLSRDGNQPQHFGDGTRLSIL.

V is TRBV6-1 and J is TRBJ2-2; 12 nucleotides agree with TRBD2. The CDR3 length is 17 residues. Per germline, CDR1 MNHNS and CDR2 SASEGT. The ends lost 3 bases at V and 3 bases at J; junction bases unmatched: 5. The CDR3 here is CASSDGLAGLDTGELFF. The CDR3, as DNA: TGTGCCAGCAGTGACGGACTAGCGGGGCTAGACACCGGGGAGCTGTTTTTT.

This chain connects TRBV28 to TRBJ2-3; 7 nucleotides match TRBD2. The CDR3 totals 16 residues. The V and J ends lost 3 bases and 0 bases, in that order; junction bases with no gene match: 6. CDR1 MDHEN and CDR2 SYDVKM come from the germline V gene. The CDR3 nucleotides read TGTGCCAGCAGTTTCCTTGGGGGGGGAAGCACAGATACGCAGTATTTT. This encodes CASSFLGGGSTDTQYF.

The rearrangement joins TRBV28 to TRBJ1-2; a weak D match, TRBD1 (5 bases). V dropped 3 bases and J dropped 2 bases, with 13 bases sitting between them. Per germline, CDR1 MDHEN and CDR2 SYDVKM. The CDR3 sequence is 15 residues long. CDR3 sequence: CASSFLPQGNYGYTF. CDR3 DNA sequence: TGTGCCAGCAGTTTTCTACCGCAGGGAAACTATGGCTACACCTTC.

The J gene is TRBJ1-4, the V gene TRBV25-1, with D unresolved. Germline CDR1 is MGHDK and CDR2 is SYGVNS. Trimming left V 5 bases short and J 2 bases short, with 6 bases between. The CDR3 covers 13 residues. DNA for the CDR3: TGTGCCAGCAGTAGTAGGACTAATGAAAAACTGTTTTTT. It is translated as CASSSRTNEKLFF.

V is TRBV4-1 and J is TRBJ2-3; D is undetermined. V lost 1 base, J lost 4 bases, and 9 bases lay in between. The CDR3 length is 14 residues. CDR1 is MGHRA and CDR2 is YSYEKL in the germline V gene. The CDR3 nucleotides are TGCGCCAGCAGCCAAGGTTTAGATCCAGATACGCAGTATTTT. This gives the protein CASSQGLDPDTQYF.

The chain joins TRBV7-2 to TRBJ2-6; D is undetermined. In germline, CDR1 is SGHTA, CDR2 FQGNSA. V dropped 5 bases and J dropped 3 bases, with 11 bases sitting between them. The CDR3 extends over 15 amino acids. CDR3: CASSPQSGGANVLTF. The CDR3 DNA reads as TGTGCCAGCAGCCCTCAGTCGGGTGGGGCCAACGTCCTGACTTTC.

Of note for this clone: The sample holds other DNA sequences that translate to the same CDR3. The gene calls are TRBV21-1 and TRBJ1-1; TRBD1 is the table's D call, not checked against the DNA. TRBV21-1 represents a pseudogene. There are 16 residues in the CDR3. The CDR3 sequence: CAKSILQGILNTEAFF. The DNA of the CDR3 is TGTGCCAAAAGCATCCTACAGGGGATTCTGAACACTGAAGCTTTCTTT.

This clone was seen a few times. The chain has TRBV19 and TRBJ1-4; D is ambiguous. Germline assignment: CDR1 LNHDA and CDR2 SQIVND (reference sequence). CDR3 length: 15 amino acids. The ends were cut back, 3 bases at V and 7 bases at J, with 15 bases in the middle. The CDR3 region has the DNA TGTGCCAGTAGTATTTTGGGTCTCGGTCGTGAAAAACTGTTTTTT. It encodes CASSILGLGREKLFF.